These 23 T cell receptor beta chains originate from one sample sequenced in a study of T-cell reconstitution after alpha-beta-depleted transplantation in children. As it was prepared, the TCRbeta library received unique molecular identifiers. TCRdb re-called the PCR reads with MiXCR, one entry per CDR3 protein. The data contain approximately 500,000 distinct CDR3 sequences, roughly 30% of them singletons. Sequencing used PBMCs, obtained before TCRalphabeta/CD19-depleted stem cell transplant. These receptors were taken from a boy under two years old with Wiskott-Aldrich syndrome, due to receive a stem cell transplant.

This clonotype occurred a few times. J is TRBJ2-5 and V is TRBV12-3 or TRBV12-4; 9 positions match TRBD1. J gave up 5 bases and V 6 bases, and 7 bases lay outside the gene matches. This CDR3 contains 14 residues. CDR3 protein: CASRIGQGRETQYF. The CDR3 coding sequence is TGTGCCAGCAGGATAGGACAGGGGAGGGAGACCCAGTACTTC.

The rearrangement links TRBV6-5 to TRBJ2-3; possible D gene TRBD2, 5 bases. Germline lookup yields CDR1 MNHEY and CDR2 SVGAGI. The CDR3 has 14 residues. V lost 0 bases and J lost 3, with 7 bases in between. Here the CDR3 DNA reads TGTGCCAGCAGTTACTCGAGGACTACAGATACGCAGTATTTT. This encodes CASSYSRTTDTQYF.

This rearrangement joins TRBV25-1 to TRBJ2-5, with D possibly TRBD1 on 6 matching bases. The V end was cut by 2 bases, the J end by 2 bases, with 9 bases between. There are 14 residues in the CDR3. Germline V lookup: CDR1 MGHDK, CDR2 SYGVNS. The CDR3 loop is CASSEGGGQETQYF. CDR3 nucleotides: TGTGCCAGCAGTGAAGGGGGCGGGCAAGAGACCCAGTACTTC.

CDR3 residues: CAISEWGLAGFHNEQFF. CDR3 coding DNA: TGTGCCATCAGTGAGTGGGGACTAGCGGGTTTTCACAATGAGCAGTTCTTC. V and J are TRBV10-3 and TRBJ2-1, with 12 bases identical to TRBD2. The trim removed 1 base at V and 5 bases at J, leaving 6 bases unmatched. Germline values: CDR1 ENHRY, CDR2 SYGVKD. This CDR3 is built from 17 residues.

The V and J genes are TRBV6-1 and TRBJ1-5; no reliable D call. Trimming took 5 bases from V and 0 from J, leaving 17 bases between them. Germline V gives CDR1 MNHNS, CDR2 SASEGT. The CDR3 is made up of 17 amino acids. The DNA of the CDR3 is TGTGCCAGCAGTCGCTACCTGGCAACTTATAGCAATCAGCCCCAGCATTTT. Translated, it gives CASSRYLATYSNQPQHF.

This clonotype was found a few times. The chain uses TRBV5-1 and TRBJ2-7; the match to TRBD2 covers 9 bases. Trimming at V came to 2 bases and at J to 2 bases, leaving 5 bases not matched to a gene. The CDR3 has 15 amino acids. Germline CDR1 SGHRS, CDR2 YFSETQ. The CDR3 is CASSLTLAGPYEQYF. The CDR3 region has the DNA TGCGCCAGCAGCTTAACACTAGCGGGCCCCTACGAGCAGTACTTC.

The chain uses TRBV12-3 or TRBV12-4 and TRBJ2-7, with D perhaps given as TRBD1 or TRBD2 (5 bases each). CDR3 length: 14 amino acids. V was cut by 8 bases and J by 4 bases, with 18 bases left in between. As DNA, the CDR3 is TGTGCCAGCCGAACCGGGACGGAACTTTACGAGCAGTACTTC. It translates to CASRTGTELYEQYF.

This clonotype was seen more than once but under ten times. The chain combines TRBV12-3 or TRBV12-4 with TRBJ1-4; 7 bases map to TRBD1. This CDR3 spans 17 amino acids. Trimming took 1 base from V and 1 from J; bases not matched to a gene: 6. CDR3 in amino acids: CASSLGTSGGTNEKLFF. CDR3 nucleotides: TGTGCCAGCAGTTTAGGTACATCAGGGGGAACTAATGAAAAACTGTTTTTT.

The chain joins TRBV29-1 to TRBJ2-5, with 8 bases aligning to TRBD1. In germline, CDR1 is SQVTM, CDR2 ANQGSEA. The CDR3 totals 14 residues. The J segment lost 5 bases and the V segment lost 6 bases, leaving 11 bases of the junction unmatched. For the CDR3, the DNA is TGCAGCGTGGGTCACTCAGGGGGCCGGGAGACCCAGTACTTC. It encodes CSVGHSGGRETQYF. The full variable domain, its missing parts supplied by reference TRBV29-1 and TRBJ2-5, is SAVISQKPSRDICQRGTSLTIQCQVDSQVTMMFWYRQQPGQSLTLIATANQGSEATYESGFVIDKFPISRPNLTFSTLTVSNMSPEDSSIYLCSVGHSGGRETQYFGPGTRLLVL.

The chain couples TRBV5-6 to TRBJ2-5, with a weak D call TRBD2 (6 bases). V was cut by 0 bases and J by 5 bases, with 11 bases left in between. This CDR3 is 14 amino acids long. Per the germline V gene, CDR1 is SGHDT and CDR2 is YYEEEE. CDR3 protein: CASSLAPRGETQYF. CDR3 in DNA: TGTGCCAGCAGCTTGGCCCCCCGGGGGGAGACCCAGTACTTC.

The CDR3 sequence: CASSWGQKRYF. Here the CDR3 DNA reads TGCGCCAGCAGCTGGGGACAGAAACGCTACTTC. This rearrangement joins TRBV5-1 to TRBJ2-7, with 7 bases identical to TRBD1. From germline, CDR1 is SGHRS and CDR2 YFSETQ. V trimming: 3 bases; J trimming: 13 bases; junction bases outside the gene matches: 7. The CDR3 covers 11 residues.

In this sample, this clonotype turned up a few times. The chain carries TRBV20-1 and TRBJ1-3; 9 bases align to TRBD1. Germline trimming cut 5 bases from V and 1 base from J; bases unmatched to any gene: 9. The germline V gene has CDR1 DFQATT and CDR2 SNEGSKA (reference sequence). The CDR3 is made up of 16 amino acids. The CDR3 coding sequence is TGCAGTGCTGTTTCTAGGGACAGGGAATCTGGAAACACCATATATTTT. It translates to CSAVSRDRESGNTIYF.

This clonotype was detected once. The CDR3 coding sequence is TGTGCCAGCGAGGTAGGGGGCGGCGAGCAGTACTTC. It encodes CASEVGGGEQYF. The rearrangement uses TRBV2 and TRBJ2-7; 7 positions agree with TRBD1. This CDR3 is 12 amino acids long. V shed 8 bases, J shed 6 bases, and the junction held 7 bases outside the gene matches. Germline values: CDR1 SNHLY, CDR2 FYNNEI.

There are a few counts of this clonotype. The rearrangement links TRBV7-2 to TRBJ1-3; D is ambiguous. V lost 3 bases to trimming and J lost 0 bases, with 3 bases between them. Germline V CDR1 and CDR2: SGHTA, FQGNSA. The CDR3 loop spans 13 amino acids. The chain's CDR3 is CASSFISGNTIYF. The CDR3 coding sequence is TGTGCCAGCAGCTTCATCTCTGGAAACACCATATATTTT.

This clonotype has more than one count but fewer than ten. The chain recombines TRBV12-3 or TRBV12-4 with TRBJ2-3; 8 bases match TRBD2. This CDR3 comprises 15 residues. Trimming removed 7 bases from V and 0 bases from J; junction bases left unmatched: 6. This CDR3 is CASNTGTRSTDTQYF. In nucleotides, the CDR3 is TGTGCCAGCAACACCGGGACTAGGAGCACAGATACGCAGTATTTT.

The genes are TRBV20-1 and TRBJ1-2, with D unresolved. Germline CDR1 DFQATT, CDR2 SNEGSKA (reference sequence). Deletions cut 3 bases from V and 1 base from J, with 6 bases between. This CDR3 has 12 amino acids. CDR3 nucleotide sequence: TGCAGTGCTAGCCAGGTTAACTATGGCTACACCTTC. As protein: CSASQVNYGYTF.

This chain links TRBV15 with TRBJ2-7; 14 bases map to TRBD2. V lost 6 bases to trimming and J lost 3 bases; unmatched junction nucleotides: 7. The length of the CDR3 is 16 residues. Per the germline V gene, CDR1 is LNHNV and CDR2 is YYDKDF (reference sequence). CDR3 loop: CATRKTSGRGFYEQYF. The CDR3 coding sequence is TGTGCCACCAGGAAGACTAGCGGGAGGGGTTTCTACGAGCAGTACTTC.

This chain's CDR3 is CSVWDSNSYEQYF. The CDR3 coding sequence is TGCAGCGTTTGGGACAGTAACTCCTACGAGCAGTACTTC. The gene calls are TRBV29-1 and TRBJ2-7, with 7 bases identical to TRBD1. The V gene's germline CDR1 is SQVTM and CDR2 ANQGSEA. The V and J ends lost 5 bases and 0 bases, in that order; junction bases with no gene match: 4. This CDR3 is built from 13 residues.

This clonotype was detected only a few times. V is TRBV7-2 and J is TRBJ2-1; D uncertain. The CDR3 length is 16 residues. The V gene lost 7 bases and the J gene lost 2 bases, with 18 bases spanning the gap. Germline-derived CDR1 and CDR2 are SGHTA and FQGNSA. The CDR3 DNA reads TGTGCCAGCACCTCCATTGTAAGGCTAACCTACAATGAGCAGTTCTTC. Amino acid sequence: CASTSIVRLTYNEQFF.

The chain employs TRBV10-2 and TRBJ1-2, with D maybe TRBD1 (6 bases). V lost 7 bases and J lost 8, with 14 bases in between. The CDR3 extends over 12 amino acids. Germline lookup yields CDR1 WSHSY and CDR2 SAAADI. As DNA, the CDR3 is TGCGCCAGCAAGGGGGATTCTCGAGGCTACACCTTC. Encoded protein: CASKGDSRGYTF.

This clonotype was seen a handful of times. The gene calls are TRBV12-3 or TRBV12-4 and TRBJ1-2; possibly TRBD1 for D (6 bases). This CDR3 has 15 residues. Trimming removed 5 bases at V and 8 bases at J, with 21 bases between. The CDR3 coding sequence is TGTGCCAGCAGTCGCACGGGCAGGGGCGCTCGAGGCTACACCTTC. It codes for CASSRTGRGARGYTF.

The rearrangement links TRBV27 to TRBJ2-5; TRBD1 might be the D (7 bases). Germline V lookup: CDR1 MNHEY, CDR2 SMNVEV (reference sequence). V lost 6 bases and J 3 bases, leaving 11 bases between the germline ends. The CDR3 is 13 amino acids. The CDR3 spells CASRGQREETQYF. CDR3 sequence (DNA): TGTGCCAGCAGGGGACAGCGGGAAGAGACCCAGTACTTC.

This chain links TRBV28 with TRBJ1-1; D not certain. CDR3 length equals 14 residues. Per the germline V gene, CDR1 is MDHEN and CDR2 is SYDVKM. Trimming removed 3 bases at V and 5 bases at J, with 13 bases between. CDR3: CASSFPLVGTEAFF. CDR3 sequence (DNA): TGTGCCAGCAGTTTTCCCCTCGTAGGAACTGAAGCTTTCTTT. The complete variable domain, with remaining parts taken from reference TRBV28 and TRBJ1-1, reads DVKVTQSSRYLVKRTGEKVFLECVQDMDHENMFWYRQDPGLGLRLIYFSYDVKMKEKGDIPEGYSVSREKKERFSLILESASTNQTSMYLCASSFPLVGTEAFFGQGTRLTVV.